This T cell receptor (beta chain) was found in a study of T cells in localized non-small cell lung cancer. Study-wide results and limits: Uninvolved adjacent lung had higher T cell clonality than tumor and all other tissues. Longer overall survival accompanied higher blood T cell density. Adjacent lung exhibited a median of about 57 among the 100 most abundant tumor clones. The tumor had only one region sequenced, so heterogeneity remains possible.

TCRdb's table, derived via immunoSEQ multiplex PCR, lists solely in-frame clones and lacks some. The sample has thousands of clones, around 30% seen once. Germline assignment: CDR1 WNHNN and CDR2 SYGVQD (reference sequence). The trim removed 4 bases at V and 4 bases at J, leaving 10 bases unmatched. This CDR3 is built from 19 residues. Of note for this clone: Its specificity is not known.

This TCR came from a female donor older than 55 with stage II squamous cell lung carcinoma. This specimen consisted of lung tumor tissue, obtained before any cancer treatment. V and J are TRBV10-1 and TRBJ2-2, with 15 bases lining up with TRBD2. CDR3 DNA sequence: TGCGCCAGCAGTGGGACCCCGGGACTAGCGGGGGGATTCACCGGGGAGCTGTTTTTT. Translating it yields CASSGTPGLAGGFTGELFF.